Given below is one TCR beta chain in context. The antigen remains unidentified. The data derive from a study of early stage breast cancer tumors. Measured with immunoSEQ multiplex PCR; TCRdb has only the in-frame clones, and not every one. The sample includes tens of thousands of clones, more than 65% of them seen just once. General study points: In about 85% of the 16 patients, blood comparison separated tumor from normal breast.

The receptor comes from a person between 55 and 69 years old with breast cancer. What was sequenced was blood.

The CDR3 spells CASSLALVDVTSYEQYF. CDR3 bases: TGTGCCAGCAGTTTAGCCCTAGTTGACGTAACCTCCTACGAGCAGTACTTC. This chain connects TRBV28 to TRBJ2-7; no clear D gene. Germline assignment: CDR1 MDHEN and CDR2 SYDVKM. This CDR3 region has 17 residues. The V gene lost 2 bases and the J gene lost 0 bases, with 17 bases spanning the gap.